The TCR beta chain described here comes from a study of T cell changes during pregnancy in multiple sclerosis. TCRdb's table, derived via immunoSEQ multiplex PCR, lists solely in-frame clones and lacks some. The top ten hold about 0.85% of the sample, which has tens of thousands of clones, 80% to 95% seen once. V dropped 3 bases and J dropped 4; count of bases not matched to a gene: 2. The CDR3 runs 13 residues. Looked up from germline, CDR1 is SGHDN and CDR2 is FVKESK. This receptor was taken from a female donor with multiple sclerosis, enrolled in a pregnancy study. The material sequenced was peripheral blood, taken in the first trimester of pregnancy. The V call is TRBV14, the J call TRBJ2-7; 8 positions agree with TRBD2. The CDR3 loop is CASSHAGGYEQYF. In DNA, the CDR3 is TGTGCCAGCAGCCATGCGGGGGGATACGAGCAGTACTTC. Full variable domain (outside the CDR3, taken from reference TRBV14 and TRBJ2-7): EAGVTQFPSHSVIEKGQTVTLRCDPISGHDNLYWYRRVMGKEIKFLLHFVKESKQDESGMPNNRFLAERTGGTYSTLKVQPAELEDSGVYFCASSHAGGYEQYFGPGTRLTVT.